This entry describes one TCR beta chain. Trimming took 0 bases from V and 4 from J; bases not matched to a gene: 2. The CDR3 has 15 residues. The germline V gene encodes CDR1 SGHNT and CDR2 YYREEE (reference sequence). The sample is drawn from a study of blood T cell repertoires in COVID-19. Background on the study: COVID-19 samples, acute and convalescent, were from the United States, Italy and Spain. T cells, B-cell-depleted T cells, or PBMCs supplied cDNA or gDNA.

In the study's own analysis: Amplified reference gene primers provided the basis for estimating nucleated cell counts. The assay was immunoSEQ multiplex PCR, and TCRdb's table has in-frame clones only and misses some. V and J calls and clone size are copied from that table; D and trimming were computed from the DNA. This table has about 270,000 clones, roughly 85% appearing once. Material for sequencing was peripheral blood. The receptor was isolated from a woman aged 45-65 years who had recovered from COVID-19. The rearrangement links TRBV5-4 to TRBJ2-3, with TRBD2 identical over 10 bases. DNA for the CDR3: TGTGCCAGCAGCTTGGATACTAGCGGGGCAGATACGCAGTATTTT. It specifies CASSLDTSGADTQYF.